This paragraph covers one TCR beta chain sequence. Per the original methods: Reference gene primer amplification in the assay estimated nucleated cell counts. Data came from immunoSEQ multiplex PCR; TCRdb stores just in-frame clones and leaves some out. V, J and clone size derive from that table, while D and trimming were established from the DNA sequence. The repertoire includes about 91,000 clones, around 80% of them detected once, and almost 7% sits in the top ten. This record belongs to a study of blood T cell repertoires in COVID-19. Background on the study: Acute and convalescent COVID-19 samples came from the United States, Italy and Spain. Sources were T cells, B-cell-depleted T cells, or PBMCs; the material itself was cDNA or gDNA.

The germline gives CDR1 KGHSH, CDR2 LQKENI. CDR3 length: 13 residues. V lost 8 bases, J lost 4 bases, and 14 bases lay in between. This clonotype was sampled from a middle-aged man with active or convalescent COVID-19. The sequenced material came from peripheral blood. The chain is built from TRBV18 and TRBJ1-1; D not resolved. CDR3 in amino acids: CASLSSRSTEAFF. The CDR3 DNA sequence: TGTGCCAGCCTCTCGTCACGGTCCACTGAAGCTTTCTTT.